The clone carrying this T cell receptor (beta chain) was counted between two and nine times. Its target is unknown. The sample belongs to a study of CD8 T cells in ankylosing spondylitis. Study results and caveats: The study identified a TCR beta motif of several highly homologous variants that appeared characteristic of ankylosing spondylitis blood.

The V and J ends lost 3 bases and 3 bases, in that order; junction bases with no gene match: 7. Germline loops: CDR1 SQVTM, CDR2 ANQGSEA. CDR3 length: 14 residues. Researchers built TCR beta libraries using quantitative 5'-RACE with molecular barcodes. TCRdb redid the calling of the 5' RACE reads with MiXCR, one entry per CDR3 protein. Among roughly 700,000 distinct CDR3 sequences listed, around 20% were seen once. This TCR derives from a male donor with ankylosing spondylitis. Sequenced input: blood, either unsorted or a sorted T cell fraction (not recorded which). The V gene is TRBV29-1, the J gene TRBJ1-1, with 7 bases that match TRBD1. CDR3 sequence: CSVDPGQTHTEAFF. The CDR3 coding sequence is TGCAGCGTTGACCCGGGACAGACTCACACTGAAGCTTTCTTT.